These 5 T cell receptor beta chains originate from one sample sequenced in a study of T cell responses to AZD1222 COVID-19 vaccine. The method was immunoSEQ multiplex PCR; TCRdb's version includes in-frame clones alone and lacks a portion of them. This table holds around 140,000 clones, around 92% found once. Sequences were derived from peripheral blood, sampled 28 days after the second AZD1222 dose. These receptors all stem from an adult who received the AZD1222 COVID-19 vaccine.

The chain links TRBV19 to TRBJ2-3; 9 bases line up with TRBD1. Germline V gene sequence: CDR1 LNHDA, CDR2 SQIVND (reference sequence). Trimming at V came to 4 bases and at J to 4 bases, leaving 9 bases not matched to a gene. The CDR3 extends over 16 amino acids. CDR3 loop: CASSKARDRASDTQYF. The CDR3 coding sequence is TGTGCCAGTAGTAAGGCCAGGGACAGGGCGTCAGATACGCAGTATTTT.

This clone is a singleton in its sample. The chain has TRBV19 and TRBJ1-1; 10 bases align to TRBD1. V gave up 6 bases and J gave up 0 bases; unmatched junction bases: 1. CDR3 length equals 14 residues. Per the germline V gene, CDR1 is LNHDA and CDR2 is SQIVND (reference sequence). CDR3 protein: CASRTGGMNTEAFF. CDR3 in DNA: TGTGCCAGTAGGACAGGGGGCATGAACACTGAAGCTTTCTTT.

The CDR3 nucleotides are TGTGCCAGCAGCATCCATCGGCGCTCTGGAAACACCATATATTTT. It translates to CASSIHRRSGNTIYF. The gene calls are TRBV7-2 and TRBJ1-3, with D uncertain. Germline loops: CDR1 SGHTA, CDR2 FQGNSA. Trimming stripped 5 bases from V and 0 bases from J, with 11 bases between. The CDR3 is 15 amino acids.

The V gene is TRBV5-1, the J gene TRBJ2-7, with D uncertain. Trimming took off 0 bases at V and 0 bases at J, with 7 bases between the two ends. The germline CDR1 and CDR2 sequences are SGHRS and YFSETQ. CDR3 length equals 14 residues. The CDR3 region has the DNA TGCGCCAGCAGCTTGGGGTTGGACTCCTACGAGCAGTACTTC. Protein sequence: CASSLGLDSYEQYF.

The V gene is TRBV6-5, the J gene TRBJ2-2; D is ambiguous. This CDR3 is 14 amino acids long. The germline CDR1 and CDR2 sequences are MNHEY and SVGAGI. V was clipped by 1 base and J by 4 bases, with 7 bases between them. DNA of the CDR3: TGTGCCAGCAGTTACTTCCCGCGCACCGGGGAGCTGTTTTTT. Protein product: CASSYFPRTGELFF.